This T cell receptor beta chain was identified in a study of blood T cell repertoires in COVID-19 (dated by TCRdb to the early 2020s). For the wider study: Samples covering the acute and convalescent phases of COVID-19 were provided by collaborators in the United States, Italy and Spain. The prospective study material was composed of cDNA or gDNA derived from T cells, B-cell-depleted T cells, or PBMCs. The dataset comprised deeply sampled blood TCRbeta repertoires from subjects exposed to, actively infected with, or recovered from COVID-19. The repertoires were released in a freely available public database meant as a resource for research on the immune response to SARS-CoV-2. Samples came from the ongoing ImmuneRACE study (first 160 participants) plus 1,254 subjects from 6 global collaborators. Nearly every sample came with metadata listing a de-identified subject ID, COVID-19 status, age in years and sex. Where available, HLA class I and class II types were taken from metadata supplied by the sample provider and were not determined by assay-based typing. What the work shows at the level of the full study, not this receptor alone: Clinical and demographic metadata were provided uncurated, with the amount varying by source and participant.

V ends up 5 bases short and J 6 bases short, with an unmatched junction base count of 13. Including cysteine and phenylalanine, the CDR3 has 17 amino acids. Only CDR3 DNA is held: 51 bases, read in frame from base 1. CDR1 and CDR2 were assigned from the germline V gene (reference sequence) as MNHNY and SVGAGI. TCRbeta CDR3 regions were amplified from genomic DNA using the immunoSEQ Assay, a bias-controlled multiplex PCR. In the source study's methods: Within the assay, amplification of reference gene primers was used to estimate how many nucleated cells each sample contained. Sequence reads were collapsed and filtered to measure the absolute abundance of every unique TCRbeta CDR3 rearrangement. For each sample, productive Simpson clonality was calculated as the square root of Simpson's diversity index across productive rearrangements. Sourced from immuneACCESS, this table was stored by TCRdb with only in-frame sequences that have V and J called. A share of the clones is absent; for the studies checked, an unresolved V gene accounts for under half, and the remainder has no known explanation. That table gives V, J and clone size, and the DNA gave D and trimming. The sample table shows about 150,000 clones, and roughly 84% are seen once. The top ten clonotypes cover less than 3.5% of the sample.

Each collaborating institution followed its own protocols to collect whole blood in K2EDTA tubes. For TCRbeta analysis, collaborators shipped samples as frozen whole blood, isolated PBMCs, or DNA extracted from either of those sample types. This clone was counted once. Its antigen remains unidentified. No much larger clonotype is one base removed from it; base qualities were not supplied. Sequenced: peripheral blood. The rearrangement combines TRBV6-6 with TRBJ2-2, and TRBD1 matches 9 of the central bases. The sequence came from a woman aged 55-75 years with acute or convalescent COVID-19. CDR3 sequence: CASSQHNRGPVAGELFF. The bases read TGTGCCAGCAGTCAGCACAACAGGGGGCCTGTTGCCGGGGAGCTGTTTTTT.